One sample yielded the 7 T cell receptor beta chains listed below, sequenced in a study of CD4 T cells in relation to SARS-CoV-2 and coronaviruses. CD4+ T cells from unexposed donors were obtained before the COVID-19 pandemic (2011-2018). The cells were cultured for approximately ten days before CD4+ T cells were isolated. The method was immunoSEQ multiplex PCR; TCRdb's version includes in-frame clones alone and lacks a portion of them. The repertoire consists of about 29,000 clones, with approximately 78% occurring once and the leading ten covering around 20%. Their antigens remain unidentified. Sample: CD4+ T cells from PBMCs, cultured in vitro. These receptors were obtained from a human donor in good health.

About this clone: One end of the junction is discordant with germline, which a read error may explain. The chain carries TRBV4-3 and TRBJ1-5; unclear D gene. In germline, CDR1 is LGHNA, CDR2 YSLEER. This CDR3 contains 16 residues. The CDR3 sequence is CASSQSWGYSNQLQHF. CDR3 nucleotides: TGCGCCAGCAGCCAATCTTGGGGATATAGCAATCAGCTCCAGCATTTT.

J is TRBJ2-5 and V is TRBV30, with D tentatively TRBD1 (6 bases). The germline V gene encodes CDR1 GTSNPN and CDR2 SVGIG (reference sequence). The CDR3 is 15 residues long. The V end was cut by 4 bases, the J end by 5 bases, with 20 bases between. CDR3 sequence (DNA): TGTGCCTGGACCCCCGGACAGTCGCAAGCGGAGACCCAGTACTTC. Its translation: CAWTPGQSQAETQYF. Full variable domain (rest looked up from reference TRBV30 and TRBJ2-5): SQTIHQWPATLVQPVGSPLSLECTVEGTSNPNLYWYRQAAGRGLQLLFYSVGIGQISSEVPQNLSASRPQDRQFILSSKKLLLSDSGFYLCAWTPGQSQAETQYFGPGTRLLVL.

The rearrangement links TRBV7-5 to TRBJ1-3. TRBV7-5 is shown as a pseudogene. CDR3 length equals 15 residues. In DNA, the CDR3 is TGTGCCAGAAGCAGCGGAGCGAGCTCTGGAAACACCATATATTTT. It is translated as CARSSGASSGNTIYF.

This clone has more than one count but fewer than ten. The rearrangement links TRBV20-1 to TRBJ2-1; D could derive from TRBD1 or TRBD2 (7 bases each). This CDR3 spans 16 amino acids. With 3 bases removed from V and 12 bases from J, the gap between germline ends came to 27 bases. Looked up from germline, CDR1 is DFQATT and CDR2 is SNEGSKA (reference sequence). The CDR3 nucleotides are TGCAGTGCTAGTTATAGGGGGCGGGGGTCGGCCGGAGGGCAGTTCTTC. Its translation is CSASYRGRGSAGGQFF.

This clone is labeled medium-sized. The J gene is TRBJ2-7, the V gene TRBV30, with D unclear. The CDR3 consists of 12 residues. The V gene's germline CDR1 is GTSNPN and CDR2 SVGIG (reference sequence). Between the trimmed V and J ends, which lost 5 bases and 0 bases, there was a span of 8 bases. The CDR3 here is CAWSSSSYEQYF. The CDR3 nucleotides read TGTGCCTGGTCGTCTAGCTCCTACGAGCAGTACTTC.

This chain connects TRBV11-3 to TRBJ1-2; maybe TRBD1 (5 bases). Germline values: CDR1 SGHNT, CDR2 YENEEA. The V end was cut by 0 bases, the J end by 7 bases, with 12 bases between. The length of the CDR3 is 14 residues. DNA of the CDR3: TGTGCCAGCAGCTTAGATATCCAGGGAGTTGGCTACACCTTC. It translates to CASSLDIQGVGYTF.

J is TRBJ2-5 and V is TRBV2; 9 nucleotides match TRBD2. The CDR3 spans 16 residues. V trimming: 3 bases; J trimming: 5 bases; junction bases outside the gene matches: 10. Germline V gene lookup returns CDR1 SNHLY and CDR2 FYNNEI. CDR3 bases: TGTGCCAGCAGTGACCGACTAGCGGCCGCGAGGGAGACCCAGTACTTC. Protein sequence: CASSDRLAAARETQYF.